The entry below describes one T cell receptor beta chain. CDR3 length: 12 residues. The ends were cut back, 2 bases at V and 1 base at J, with 2 bases in the middle. Per the germline V gene, CDR1 is SNHLY and CDR2 is FYNNEI. Sequencing was performed with immunoSEQ multiplex PCR; in TCRdb, only in-frame clones are kept and a portion is missing. The repertoire holds about 61,000 clones, with roughly 97% as singletons. This entry comes from a study of technical replicates of blood from a handful of donors. Material: T cells isolated from PBMCs. This receptor was identified in a human donor in good health. J is TRBJ1-1 and V is TRBV2; D uncertain. The CDR3: CASSEQNTEAFF. DNA of the CDR3: TGTGCCAGCAGTGAACAGAACACTGAAGCTTTCTTT. Combining the CDR3 with reference TRBV2 and TRBJ1-1 gives the whole variable domain EPEVTQTPSHQVTQMGQEVILRCVPISNHLYFYWYRQILGQKVEFLVSFYNNEISEKSEIFDDQFSVERPDGSNFTLKIRSTKLEDSAMYFCASSEQNTEAFFGQGTRLTVV.